The 17 T cell receptor beta chains below were found in one sample sequenced in a study of blood T cell repertoires in COVID-19. This table comes from immunoSEQ multiplex PCR, and its TCRdb copy is limited to in-frame clones, with some not included. The sample has some 78,000 clones; over 75% are singletons. Input material: peripheral blood. These receptors all come from a man between 65 and 80 years old with active or convalescent COVID-19.

V is TRBV5-1 and J is TRBJ1-5; no firm D call. The CDR3 covers 13 residues. The germline V gene has CDR1 SGHRS and CDR2 YFSETQ. The V gene lost 0 bases and the J gene lost 3 bases, with 4 bases spanning the gap. The CDR3 sequence: CASSLGANQPQHF. Written as DNA, the CDR3 is TGCGCCAGCAGCTTGGGGGCCAATCAGCCCCAGCATTTT.

The chain joins TRBV30 to TRBJ1-1; TRBD1 is a possible D gene (5 bases). Trimming left V 0 bases short and J 6 bases short, with 8 bases between. CDR1 is GTSNPN, CDR2 SVGIG, per germline (reference sequence). This CDR3 has 12 amino acids. The CDR3 coding sequence is TGTGCCTGGAGTGTTAGGACACCTGAAGCTTTCTTT. Its protein is CAWSVRTPEAFF.

The chain uses TRBV5-4 and TRBJ1-2; D is perhaps TRBD1 (6 bases). CDR3 size: 14 residues. Germline V gives CDR1 SGHNT, CDR2 YYREEE (reference sequence). V was cut by 4 bases and J by 5 bases, with 15 bases left in between. The CDR3 here is CASSVTGTEYGYTF. The CDR3 DNA is TGTGCCAGCAGCGTTACAGGGACGGAATATGGCTACACCTTC.

The rearrangement links TRBV18 to TRBJ1-2; D is possibly TRBD1 (5 bases). CDR3 length: 16 residues. CDR1 is KGHSH, CDR2 LQKENI, per germline. Deletions cut 2 bases from V and 3 bases from J, with 16 bases between. The CDR3 DNA reads as TGTGCCAGCTCACCAGGTGGGGGGATCCGGGACTATGGCTACACCTTC. It is translated as CASSPGGGIRDYGYTF.

The chain joins TRBV4-1 to TRBJ2-1, with 10 nucleotides matching TRBD2. Germline CDR1 and CDR2: MGHRA and YSYEKL. The V gene end was trimmed by 3 bases and the J gene end by 9 bases; junction bases not matched to a gene: 14. The CDR3 length is 17 residues. As DNA, the CDR3 is TGCGCCAGCAGCCACGACCTGGTGGTAGCGGGGGGTGTTGAGCAGTTCTTC. This codes for CASSHDLVVAGGVEQFF.

This chain joins TRBV9 and TRBJ1-1; D is uncertain. From germline, CDR1 is SGDLS and CDR2 YYNGEE. The germline V and J ends were trimmed by 4 bases and 1 base, with 11 bases remaining between them. The length of the CDR3 is 14 residues. CDR3: CASSQTSQNTEAFF. The CDR3 DNA follows: TGTGCCAGCAGCCAGACATCCCAGAACACTGAAGCTTTCTTT. Full variable domain (missing parts from reference TRBV9 and TRBJ1-1): DSGVTQTPKHLITATGQRVTLRCSPRSGDLSVYWYQQSLDQGLQFLIQYYNGEERAKGNILERFSAQQFPDLHSELNLSSLELGDSALYFCASSQTSQNTEAFFGQGTRLTVV.

The genes are TRBV3-1 (or the pseudogene TRBV3-2) and TRBJ2-7; D not certain. The CDR3 runs 11 residues. CDR1 is LGHDT, CDR2 YNNKEL, per germline (reference sequence). Trimming shortened V by 3 bases and J by 6 bases, and 6 bases separated the two germline ends. The CDR3 here is CASSHRSEQYF. The CDR3 DNA reads as TGTGCCAGCAGCCACAGGTCCGAGCAGTACTTC.

The rearrangement uses TRBV6-2 or TRBV6-3 and TRBJ1-5; D unclear. Germline values: CDR1 MNHEY, CDR2 SVGEGT. The CDR3 totals 16 residues. V was cut by 6 bases and J by 0 bases, with 15 bases left in between. The CDR3 nucleotides are TGTGCCAGCAGCCCCGCCCGAACAAATAGCAATCAGCCCCAGCATTTT. Translated, it gives CASSPARTNSNQPQHF.

This clone was found once. The chain recombines TRBV28 with TRBJ2-3; the match to TRBD2 covers 7 bases. Germline V gene data show CDR1 as MDHEN and CDR2 as SYDVKM. The CDR3 contains 15 residues. The ends lost 8 bases at V and 2 bases at J; junction bases unmatched: 10. The CDR3 nucleotides are TGTGCCAGCTCCTTGGCCCAGCGGGACACAGATACGCAGTATTTT. Protein: CASSLAQRDTDTQYF.

The chain combines TRBV7-8 with TRBJ2-6; TRBD2 is a possible D gene (5 bases). Germline V gene sequence: CDR1 SGHVS, CDR2 FQNEAQ. V lost 8 bases, J lost 0 bases, and 11 bases lay in between. The CDR3 totals 15 residues. The CDR3 reads CASLGEPSGANVLTF. The CDR3 DNA follows: TGTGCCAGCCTCGGGGAGCCCTCTGGGGCCAACGTCCTGACTTTC.

This clone was counted a few times. The chain is built from TRBV3-1 (or the pseudogene TRBV3-2) and TRBJ1-3, with D tentatively TRBD1 (5 bases). This CDR3 spans 16 amino acids. The V end lost 0 bases, the J end lost 4 bases, and 13 bases lay between the germline ends. The germline gives CDR1 LGHDT, CDR2 YNNKEL (reference sequence). CDR3 DNA sequence: TGTGCCAGCAGCCAAGATGTGGGACTGGGGGGAAACACCATATATTTT. Residues: CASSQDVGLGGNTIYF.

This chain links TRBV28 with TRBJ2-5; TRBD1 aligns across 7 bases. The ends lost 2 bases at V and 4 bases at J; junction bases unmatched: 4. The germline CDR1 and CDR2 sequences are MDHEN and SYDVKM. The CDR3 extends over 14 amino acids. CDR3 bases: TGTGCCAGCAGTTTACACGACAGGGTAGAGACCCAGTACTTC. Translation: CASSLHDRVETQYF.

The V gene is TRBV5-1, the J gene TRBJ1-1, with 9 bases aligning to TRBD1. CDR3 length: 17 amino acids. Germline lookup yields CDR1 SGHRS and CDR2 YFSETQ. Losses at the gene ends were 4 bases for V and 5 bases for J; bases not matched to a gene: 15. The CDR3 region has the DNA TGCGCCAGCAGCCAAGGACAGGGGCCCCGGTTGGGGACTGAAGCTTTCTTT. Translated: CASSQGQGPRLGTEAFF.

The V and J genes are TRBV7-9 and TRBJ1-6, with D possibly being TRBD1 (5 bases). Germline V gene sequence: CDR1 SEHNR, CDR2 FQNEAQ (reference sequence). The CDR3 has 14 residues. V was cut by 1 base and J by 11 bases, with 12 bases left in between. The CDR3 sequence is CASSLVDSRAPLHF. The CDR3 DNA sequence: TGTGCCAGCAGCTTAGTCGACAGTAGGGCACCCCTCCACTTT.

The chain carries TRBV4-3 and TRBJ1-2; the match to TRBD1 covers 7 bases. The germline V gene has CDR1 LGHNA and CDR2 YSLEER. The CDR3 loop spans 14 amino acids. The J segment lost 7 bases and the V segment lost 4 bases, leaving 9 bases of the junction unmatched. CDR3 sequence (DNA): TGCGCCAGCAGCCTAAGGGGGACAGCACTTGGCTACACCTTC. It yields the protein CASSLRGTALGYTF.

The rearrangement uses TRBV10-1 and TRBJ2-5; D might be TRBD2 (6 bases). CDR1 and CDR2 (germline): WNHNN, SYGVQD (reference sequence). V was cut by 2 bases and J by 5 bases, with 15 bases left in between. The CDR3 has 15 residues. The CDR3 loop reads CASSEGGMRGETQYF. The CDR3 DNA follows: TGCGCCAGCAGTGAGGGAGGGATGCGAGGGGAGACCCAGTACTTC.

The chain recombines TRBV29-1 with TRBJ1-1; D is possibly TRBD1 (5 bases). This CDR3 has 14 amino acids. V was clipped by 6 bases and J by 4 bases, with 18 bases between them. CDR1 is SQVTM and CDR2 is ANQGSEA in the germline V gene. CDR3: CSVVSGVASTEAFF. CDR3 DNA sequence: TGCAGCGTAGTTTCGGGGGTAGCGAGCACTGAAGCTTTCTTT.